The text below deals with one TCR beta chain. This entry is derived from a study of cytomegalovirus exposure and HLA in healthy donors. Study at large: The platform used for the roughly 130 validation repertoires matched that of the roughly 630 first-cohort repertoires, a later analysis reported.

Using immunoSEQ multiplex PCR, the repertoire was profiled, and TCRdb retains in-frame clones only, with some absent. This repertoire shows tens of thousands of clones, around 94% found once; its top ten account for roughly 1.4%. The donors were part of the 120-subject validation cohort, which stood apart from the approximately 630-subject first cohort. The V gene end was trimmed by 5 bases and the J gene end by 6 bases; junction bases not matched to a gene: 12. Germline CDR1 MDHEN, CDR2 SYDVKM. This CDR3 comprises 15 residues. The genes are TRBV28 and TRBJ2-7; TRBD2 matches at 8 bases. The receptor's source is a man between 18 and 35 years old in good health and CMV-seropositive. Material: PBMCs. CDR3 loop: CASSPLGTSLPEQYF. DNA for the CDR3: TGTGCCAGCAGTCCGCTCGGGACTAGTCTCCCCGAGCAGTACTTC.